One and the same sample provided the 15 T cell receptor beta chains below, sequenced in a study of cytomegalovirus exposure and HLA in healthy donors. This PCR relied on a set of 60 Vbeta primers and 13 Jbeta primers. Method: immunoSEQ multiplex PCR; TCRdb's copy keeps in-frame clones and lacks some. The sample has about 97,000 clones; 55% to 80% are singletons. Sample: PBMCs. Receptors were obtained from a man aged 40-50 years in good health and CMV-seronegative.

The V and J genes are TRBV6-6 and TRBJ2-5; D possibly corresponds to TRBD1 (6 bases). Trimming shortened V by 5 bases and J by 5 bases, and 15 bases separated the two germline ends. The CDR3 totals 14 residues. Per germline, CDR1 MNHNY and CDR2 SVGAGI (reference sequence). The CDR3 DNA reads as TGTGCCAGCAGTCCACAGGGTTCGCGGGAGACCCAGTACTTC. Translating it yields CASSPQGSRETQYF.

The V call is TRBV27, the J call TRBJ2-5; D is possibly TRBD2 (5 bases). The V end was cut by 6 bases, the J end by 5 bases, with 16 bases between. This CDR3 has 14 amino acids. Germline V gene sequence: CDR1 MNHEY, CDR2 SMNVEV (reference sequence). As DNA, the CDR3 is TGTGCCAGCAGCCGGACGAGTCCGGGGGAGACCCAGTACTTC. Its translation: CASSRTSPGETQYF.

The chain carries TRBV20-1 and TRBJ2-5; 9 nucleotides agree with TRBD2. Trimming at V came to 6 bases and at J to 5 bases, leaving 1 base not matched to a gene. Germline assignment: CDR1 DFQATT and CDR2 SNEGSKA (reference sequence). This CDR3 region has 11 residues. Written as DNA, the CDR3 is TGCAGTGCGCGGGAGGGGGAGACCCAGTACTTC. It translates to CSAREGETQYF.

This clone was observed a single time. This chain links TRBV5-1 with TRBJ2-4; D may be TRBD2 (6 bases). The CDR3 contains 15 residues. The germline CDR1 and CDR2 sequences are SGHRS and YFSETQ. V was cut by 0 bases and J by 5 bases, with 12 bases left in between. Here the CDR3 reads CASSLDASGQNIQYF. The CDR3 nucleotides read TGCGCCAGCAGCTTGGATGCCAGCGGGCAAAACATTCAGTACTTC. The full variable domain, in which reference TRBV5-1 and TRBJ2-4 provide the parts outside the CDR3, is KAGVTQTPRYLIKTRGQQVTLSCSPISGHRSVSWYQQTPGQGLQFLFEYFSETQRNKGNFPGRFSGRQFSNSRSEMNVSTLELGDSALYLCASSLDASGQNIQYFGAGTRLSVL.

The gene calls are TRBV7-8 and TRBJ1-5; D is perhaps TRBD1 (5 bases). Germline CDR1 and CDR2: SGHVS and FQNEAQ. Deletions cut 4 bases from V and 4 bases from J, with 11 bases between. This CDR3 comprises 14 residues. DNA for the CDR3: TGTGCCAGCAGCTCAACAGGTGGTAATCAGCCCCAGCATTTT. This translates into CASSSTGGNQPQHF.

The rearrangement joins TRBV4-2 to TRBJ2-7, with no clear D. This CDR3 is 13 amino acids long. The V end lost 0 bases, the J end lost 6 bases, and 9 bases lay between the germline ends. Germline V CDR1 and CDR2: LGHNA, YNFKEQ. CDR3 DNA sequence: TGTGCCAGCAGCCAAGAGCGCTCGAGCGAGCAGTACTTC. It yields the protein CASSQERSSEQYF.

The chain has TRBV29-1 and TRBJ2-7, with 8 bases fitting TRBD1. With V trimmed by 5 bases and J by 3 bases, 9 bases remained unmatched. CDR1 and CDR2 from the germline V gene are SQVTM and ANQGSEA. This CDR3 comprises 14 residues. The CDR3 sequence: CSVYGQGTNYEQYF. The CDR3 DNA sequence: TGCAGCGTTTACGGACAGGGTACTAACTACGAGCAGTACTTC.

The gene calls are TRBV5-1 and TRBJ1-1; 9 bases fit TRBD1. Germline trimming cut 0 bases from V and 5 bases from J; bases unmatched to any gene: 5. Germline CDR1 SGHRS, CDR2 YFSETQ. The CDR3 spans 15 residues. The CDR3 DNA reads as TGCGCCAGCAGCTTGGACAGGGGGCGGAGAACTGAAGCTTTCTTT. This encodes CASSLDRGRRTEAFF.

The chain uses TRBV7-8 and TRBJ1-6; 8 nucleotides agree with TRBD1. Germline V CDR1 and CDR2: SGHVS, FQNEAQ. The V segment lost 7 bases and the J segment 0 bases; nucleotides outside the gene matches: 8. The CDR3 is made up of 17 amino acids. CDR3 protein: CASKTDRVGSYNSPLHF. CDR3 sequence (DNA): TGTGCCAGCAAGACGGACAGGGTGGGCTCCTATAATTCACCCCTCCACTTT.

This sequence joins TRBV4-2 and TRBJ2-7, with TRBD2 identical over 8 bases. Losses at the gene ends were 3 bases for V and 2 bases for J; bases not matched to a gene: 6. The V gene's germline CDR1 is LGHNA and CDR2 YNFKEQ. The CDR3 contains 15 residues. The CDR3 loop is CASSQPTSVPYEQYF. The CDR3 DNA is TGTGCCAGCAGCCAGCCGACTAGCGTCCCCTACGAGCAGTACTTC.

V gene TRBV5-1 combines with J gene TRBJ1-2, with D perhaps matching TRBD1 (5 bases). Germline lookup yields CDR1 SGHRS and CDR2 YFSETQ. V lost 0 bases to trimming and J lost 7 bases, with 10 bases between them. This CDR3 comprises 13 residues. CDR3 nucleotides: TGCGCCAGCAGCTTGGAGAGGGACTTTGGCTACACCTTC. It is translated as CASSLERDFGYTF.

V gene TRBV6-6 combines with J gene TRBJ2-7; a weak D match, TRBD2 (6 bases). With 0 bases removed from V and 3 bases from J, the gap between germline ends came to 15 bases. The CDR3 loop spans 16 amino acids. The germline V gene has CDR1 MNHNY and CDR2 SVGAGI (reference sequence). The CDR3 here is CASSYSMGGAIYEQYF. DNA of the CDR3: TGTGCCAGCAGTTACTCAATGGGGGGAGCCATCTACGAGCAGTACTTC.

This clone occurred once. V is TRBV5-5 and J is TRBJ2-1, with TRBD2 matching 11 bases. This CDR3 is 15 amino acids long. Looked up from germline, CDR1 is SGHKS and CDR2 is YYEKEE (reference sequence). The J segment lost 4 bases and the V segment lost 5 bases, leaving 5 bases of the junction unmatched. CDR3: CASRRGLADYNEQFF. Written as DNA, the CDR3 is TGTGCCAGCAGACGGGGACTAGCGGATTACAATGAGCAGTTCTTC.

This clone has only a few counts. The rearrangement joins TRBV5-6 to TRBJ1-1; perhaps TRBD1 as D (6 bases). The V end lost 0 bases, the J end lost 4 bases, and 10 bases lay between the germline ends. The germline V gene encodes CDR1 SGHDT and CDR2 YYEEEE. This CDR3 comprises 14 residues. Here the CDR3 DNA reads TGTGCCAGCAGCTTGGGGGGAGGGGGCACTGAAGCTTTCTTT. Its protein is CASSLGGGGTEAFF.

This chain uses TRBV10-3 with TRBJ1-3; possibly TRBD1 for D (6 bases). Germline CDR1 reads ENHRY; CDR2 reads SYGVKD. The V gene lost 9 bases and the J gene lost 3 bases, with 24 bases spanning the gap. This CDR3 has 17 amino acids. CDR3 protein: CAIKDPVQGRGGNTIYF. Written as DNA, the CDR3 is TGTGCCATAAAGGACCCCGTACAGGGCCGAGGTGGAAACACCATATATTTT.